The next 15 T cell receptor beta chains were all read from a single sample in a study of blood T cell repertoires in COVID-19. Produced via immunoSEQ multiplex PCR; TCRdb's table is partial and in-frame only. In the table there are about 47,000 clones, approximately 88% of which are singletons. The sample taken for sequencing was peripheral blood. These TCRs come from a human donor with active COVID-19. The donor label of this sample is uncertain.

CDR3 sequence: CASTRDTDYGYTF. The CDR3 region has the DNA TGTGCCAGCACCCGAGACACAGACTATGGCTACACCTTC. The chain joins TRBV12-3 or TRBV12-4 to TRBJ1-2, with D hard to call. The ends were cut back, 7 bases at V and 3 bases at J, with 12 bases in the middle. The length of the CDR3 is 13 residues.

This clone appeared once. This rearrangement joins TRBV25-1 to TRBJ1-1, with D possibly TRBD1 on 6 matching bases. CDR3 length: 14 amino acids. V was shortened by 7 bases and J by 5 bases, with 17 bases between the two germline ends. In germline, CDR1 is MGHDK, CDR2 SYGVNS. This chain's CDR3 is CASKRSQGNTEAFF. The CDR3, as DNA: TGTGCCAGCAAAAGGAGCCAGGGGAATACTGAAGCTTTCTTT.

The chain combines TRBV5-1 with TRBJ2-3; no firm D call. The length of the CDR3 is 12 residues. Looked up from germline, CDR1 is SGHRS and CDR2 is YFSETQ. V gave up 4 bases and J gave up 2 bases, with 5 bases separating them. In DNA, the CDR3 is TGCGCCAGCAGCCTACCCACAGATACGCAGTATTTT. Its protein product is CASSLPTDTQYF.

The rearrangement uses TRBV27 and TRBJ2-2; TRBD1 agrees at 8 bases. After removal of 6 bases from V and 3 bases from J, the junction contained 9 bases not matched to a gene. Germline CDR1 and CDR2: MNHEY and SMNVEV (reference sequence). The CDR3 extends over 16 amino acids. The CDR3, as DNA: TGTGCCAGCAGGTCCTTCCAACAGGGGGACACCGGGGAGCTGTTTTTT. It is translated as CASRSFQQGDTGELFF.

The sample holds one count of this clone. The chain uses TRBV6-2 or TRBV6-3 and TRBJ2-7, with a possible D match to TRBD2 (6 bases). Trimming took off 6 bases at V and 6 bases at J, with 12 bases between the two ends. Germline CDR1 MNHEY, CDR2 SVGEGT. This CDR3 region has 12 residues. In nucleotides, the CDR3 is TGTGCCAGCAGCCCGGGGAGGACCGAGCAGTACTTC. Residues: CASSPGRTEQYF.

This clone was recorded once. The chain joins TRBV19 to TRBJ1-5, with D unclear. Germline V gene sequence: CDR1 LNHDA, CDR2 SQIVND (reference sequence). Trimming removed 5 bases from V and 7 bases from J, with 15 bases in between. CDR3 length equals 14 residues. CDR3 DNA sequence: TGTGCCAGTAGTCCAGAGGGCGCCGGGCAGCCCCAGCATTTT. Translation: CASSPEGAGQPQHF.

This clone showed up just a few times. The V and J genes are TRBV7-9 and TRBJ1-1, with 8 bases matching TRBD1. The CDR3 consists of 18 residues. Germline V gene data show CDR1 as SEHNR and CDR2 as FQNEAQ (reference sequence). J was trimmed by 0 bases and V by 5 bases; bases with no gene match: 14. CDR3: CASSRPGGLLNMNTEAFF. CDR3 DNA: TGTGCCAGCAGCCGACCAGGGGGCCTTCTCAACATGAACACTGAAGCTTTCTTT.

The V call is TRBV12-3 or TRBV12-4, the J call TRBJ1-2; D is possibly TRBD1 (5 bases). The V gene lost 2 bases and the J gene lost 7 bases, with 11 bases spanning the gap. This CDR3 is built from 13 residues. In DNA, the CDR3 is TGTGCCAGCAGTTTATTAAGGGGAGGTGGCTACACCTTC. Amino acid sequence: CASSLLRGGGYTF.

Only a few counts were recorded for this clone. V gene TRBV12-5 combines with J gene TRBJ2-7; the D gene is possibly TRBD1 (5 bases). Per the germline V gene, CDR1 is LGHNT and CDR2 is FRNRAP. V dropped 7 bases and J dropped 5 bases, with 18 bases sitting between them. The CDR3 sequence is 14 residues long. The CDR3 DNA reads as TGTGCTAGTGCCCGTGGGGCCTCGGAAAACGAGCAGTACTTC. Encoded protein: CASARGASENEQYF.

This chain's CDR3 is CASSPDRGDYNEQFF. In nucleotides, the CDR3 is TGTGCCAGCAGTCCCGACAGGGGAGACTACAATGAGCAGTTCTTC. This chain uses TRBV2 with TRBJ2-1, with TRBD1 identical over 8 bases. Germline V lookup: CDR1 SNHLY, CDR2 FYNNEI. The V and J ends lost 5 bases and 3 bases, in that order; junction bases with no gene match: 6. The CDR3 sequence is 15 residues long.

J is TRBJ2-1 and V is TRBV4-1; 7 bases match TRBD2. The ends lost 1 base at V and 6 bases at J; junction bases unmatched: 12. Germline V gene sequence: CDR1 MGHRA, CDR2 YSYEKL. The CDR3 covers 17 residues. CDR3 protein: CASSQGLVGGSGNEQFF. CDR3 DNA sequence: TGCGCCAGCAGCCAAGGGCTTGTCGGGGGGTCGGGCAATGAGCAGTTCTTC.

This clone appeared once. The chain employs TRBV27 and TRBJ1-2, with 8 positions matching TRBD1. J was trimmed by 6 bases and V by 7 bases; bases with no gene match: 19. The V gene's germline CDR1 is MNHEY and CDR2 SMNVEV (reference sequence). The CDR3 runs to 17 residues. The CDR3 sequence: CASTGYPQGAGRHGYTF. The CDR3 DNA follows: TGTGCCAGCACGGGGTACCCCCAGGGGGCTGGTCGACATGGCTACACCTTC.

The rearrangement joins TRBV28 to TRBJ1-3, with TRBD1 identical over 10 bases. Germline V gene data show CDR1 as MDHEN and CDR2 as SYDVKM. The CDR3 spans 15 residues. The V segment lost 7 bases and the J segment 2 bases; nucleotides outside the gene matches: 5. In nucleotides, the CDR3 is TGTGCCAGCACCGCCGACAGGGGGCCTGGAAACACCATATATTTT. Encoded protein: CASTADRGPGNTIYF.

The chain combines TRBV28 with TRBJ1-2, with TRBD1 as a possible D gene (5 bases). The V gene's germline CDR1 is MDHEN and CDR2 SYDVKM. V shed 8 bases and J shed 4 bases, with 11 bases lying between them. The CDR3 extends over 12 amino acids. The CDR3 reads CASGGVGYGYTF. The CDR3 region has the DNA TGTGCCAGCGGGGGGGTCGGCTATGGCTACACCTTC.

The CDR3 is CASSLGADTNTGELFF. The CDR3 bases are TGTGCCAGCAGTTTAGGGGCAGATACGAACACCGGGGAGCTGTTTTTT. V gene TRBV27 combines with J gene TRBJ2-2; perhaps TRBD1 as D (5 bases). Germline CDR1 and CDR2: MNHEY and SMNVEV (reference sequence). This CDR3 region has 16 residues. V was cut by 2 bases and J by 0 bases, with 10 bases left in between.